This T cell receptor beta chain was profiled in a study of T cells in Graves' hyperthyroidism and ophthalmopathy. Study-level results: Most expanded thyroid clonotypes above 0.001 recurred in blood. Prediction of ophthalmopathy progression came a median around 7.1 months pre-onset.

The V segment lost 4 bases and the J segment 0 bases; nucleotides outside the gene matches: 8. The CDR3 runs 17 residues. CDR1 is PRHDT, CDR2 FYEKMQ, per germline (reference sequence). Note on this clonotype: What it binds is unknown.

Blood sampling occurred at first hyperthyroidism diagnosis, ahead of any ophthalmopathy symptoms. Amplified regions were TCR beta CDR3 sequences from RNA transcripts. The TCR CDR3 was amplified in a first-round RT-PCR using the HTBI primer set. TCRdb re-analysed the multiplex PCR reads in MiXCR, keeping a single row per CDR3 protein. The sample yields approximately 400,000 distinct CDR3 sequences, 13% seen once. The sample comprised blood. The sequence was obtained from a man aged 30 to 45 with Graves' hyperthyroidism that later progressed to Graves' ophthalmopathy. J is TRBJ2-5 and V is TRBV13; 10 positions match TRBD2. CDR3 bases: TGTGCCAGCAGCTCTAGGAATAGCGGGGGGCACCAAGAGACCCAGTACTTC. It translates to CASSSRNSGGHQETQYF.